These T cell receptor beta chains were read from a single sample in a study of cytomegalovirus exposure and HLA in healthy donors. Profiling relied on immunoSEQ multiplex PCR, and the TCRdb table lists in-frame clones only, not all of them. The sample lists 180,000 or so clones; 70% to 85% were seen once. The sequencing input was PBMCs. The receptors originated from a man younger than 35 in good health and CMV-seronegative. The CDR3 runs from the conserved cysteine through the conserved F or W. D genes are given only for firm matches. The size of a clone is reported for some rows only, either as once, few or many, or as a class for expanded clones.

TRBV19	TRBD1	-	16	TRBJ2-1	TGTGCCAGTAGTACCCCGGGACAGGGCATCTGGAATGAGCAGTTCTTC	CASSTPGQGIWNEQFF
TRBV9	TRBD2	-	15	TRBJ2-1	TGTGCCAGCAGCACACTAGCGGACTCCTACAATGAGCAGTTCTTC	CASSTLADSYNEQFF
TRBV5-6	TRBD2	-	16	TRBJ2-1	TGTGCCAGCAGCTTGGCCGGGGGGGGGCCCTACAATGAGCAGTTCTTC	CASSLAGGGPYNEQFF
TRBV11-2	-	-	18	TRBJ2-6	TGTGCCAGCAGCTTCCTTTCCCGGGGAATCTCTGGGGCCAACGTCCTGACTTTC	CASSFLSRGISGANVLTF
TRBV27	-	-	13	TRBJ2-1	TGTGCCAGCAGTTTCGGAGGTTGGGCAGACCAGTTCTTC	CASSFGGWADQFF
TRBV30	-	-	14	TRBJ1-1	TGTGCCTGGAGTCACCCTCACAGGAACACTGAAGCTTTCTTT	CAWSHPHRNTEAFF
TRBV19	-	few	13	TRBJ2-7	TGTGCCAGTAGTATGTCCTACTCCTACGAGCAGTACTTC	CASSMSYSYEQYF
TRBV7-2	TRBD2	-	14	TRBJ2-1	TGTGCCAGCAGCCTCGAGCGGGATTGGTATGAGCAGTTCTTC	CASSLERDWYEQFF
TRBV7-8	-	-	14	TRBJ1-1	TGTGCCAGCAGCTTATGGGCAGGGCAGACTGAAGCTTTCTTT	CASSLWAGQTEAFF
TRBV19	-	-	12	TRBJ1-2	TGTGCCAGTAGCCCACGGGGTGGTGGCTACACCTTC	CASSPRGGGYTF
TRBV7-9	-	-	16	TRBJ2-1	TGTGCCAGCAGCTTACAGGGGCCCATCGCCCCTAATGAGCAGTTCTTC	CASSLQGPIAPNEQFF